These T cell receptor beta chains were read from a single sample in a study of T cells in Graves' hyperthyroidism and ophthalmopathy. In TCRdb, the multiplex PCR reads were re-called with MiXCR into one record per CDR3 protein. The sample holds around 300,000 distinct CDR3 sequences, approximately 15% seen once. What was sequenced was blood. These receptor sequences come from a woman aged 40 to 55 with Graves' ophthalmopathy. The CDR3 runs from the conserved cysteine through the conserved F or W. D genes are given only for firm matches. Clone sizes are given selectively: once, few, many, or a class where the clone is expanded.

>TRBV20-1|TRBJ2-5|TRBD1|many
CSARDRQETQYF
TGCAGTGCGAGGGACAGACAAGAGACCCAGTACTTC
>TRBV5-8|TRBJ1-5|NA|NA
CASSGGGKITPQHF
TGTGCCAGCAGCGGGGGCGGCAAAATTACGCCCCAGCATTTT
>TRBV19|TRBJ2-1|NA|NA
CAIHGARNEQFF
TGTGCCATTCACGGCGCTCGCAATGAGCAGTTCTTC
>TRBV6-2/TRBV6-3|TRBJ1-1|TRBD1|NA
CASSIDRARAEAFF
TGTGCCAGCAGCATCGACAGGGCCCGCGCTGAAGCTTTCTTT
>TRBV2|TRBJ1-2|NA|many
CAGQGDGYTF
TGTGCGGGGCAGGGAGATGGCTACACCTTC
>TRBV24-1|TRBJ1-5|TRBD1|many
CATSDTTGIAQPQHF
TGTGCCACCAGTGACACGACAGGGATCGCCCAGCCCCAGCATTTT
>TRBV10-3|TRBJ1-2|TRBD1|NA
CAIRGTGTGYTF
TGTGCCATCAGGGGGACAGGGACTGGCTACACCTTC
>TRBV3-1|TRBJ1-4|NA|many
CASSSTGGSGTNEKLFF
TGTGCCAGCAGCTCCACCGGGGGCTCGGGGACTAATGAAAAACTGTTTTTT
>TRBV27|TRBJ2-2|TRBD2|NA
CASSFQLAGGIRTGELFF
TGTGCCAGCAGTTTTCAGTTAGCGGGAGGGATCCGCACCGGGGAGCTGTTTTTT
>TRBV11-2|TRBJ2-7|NA|few
CASSLDMYEQYF
TGTGCCAGCAGCTTAGATATGTACGAGCAGTACTTC
>TRBV3-1|TRBJ2-4|TRBD1|few
CASSGQGSSFQYF
TGTGCCAGCAGTGGACAGGGGAGTTCTTTTCAGTACTTC
>TRBV20-1|TRBJ2-1|TRBD1|many
CSASPGQLKERQFF
TGCAGTGCGTCTCCGGGACAGCTTAAGGAGAGGCAGTTCTTC
>TRBV4-1|TRBJ1-5|NA|NA
CASSQDPGTNQPQHF
TGCGCCAGCAGCCAAGATCCGGGCACTAATCAGCCCCAGCATTTT
>TRBV30|TRBJ1-1|TRBD1|few
CAWSLLKDRDTEAFF
TGTGCCTGGAGTTTACTTAAGGACAGGGACACTGAAGCTTTCTTT
>TRBV29-1|TRBJ2-5|TRBD2|many
CSVEGFSGRAPETQYF
TGCAGCGTTGAAGGCTTCAGCGGGAGGGCCCCAGAGACCCAGTACTTC
>TRBV2|TRBJ1-4|NA|many
CASSGGSGAFNEKLFF
TGTGCCAGCAGTGGGGGATCGGGTGCCTTTAATGAAAAACTGTTTTTT
>TRBV13|TRBJ2-1|NA|NA
CASSSLLVLSSYNEQFF
TGTGCCAGCAGCTCCCTCCTAGTGCTCAGCTCCTACAATGAGCAGTTCTTC
>TRBV7-2|TRBJ1-6|NA|NA
CASSTVSQGHNSPLHF
TGTGCCAGCAGCACCGTCTCCCAGGGCCATAATTCACCCCTCCACTTT
>TRBV20-1|TRBJ1-3|NA|NA
CSARRRSSGNTIYF
TGCAGTGCTAGAAGACGGAGCTCTGGAAACACCATATATTTT
>TRBV7-9|TRBJ2-5|TRBD1|NA
CASSPGTGRSSEETQYF
TGTGCCAGCAGCCCAGGGACAGGGAGGTCGAGTGAGGAGACCCAGTACTTC
>TRBV27|TRBJ2-5|TRBD1|many
CASSLLSGTGNQETQYF
TGTGCCAGCAGTTTACTATCCGGGACAGGGAACCAAGAGACCCAGTACTTC
>TRBV5-8|TRBJ1-6|TRBD1|NA
CASSLDRANSPLHF
TGTGCCAGCAGCTTAGACAGGGCCAATTCACCCCTCCACTTT